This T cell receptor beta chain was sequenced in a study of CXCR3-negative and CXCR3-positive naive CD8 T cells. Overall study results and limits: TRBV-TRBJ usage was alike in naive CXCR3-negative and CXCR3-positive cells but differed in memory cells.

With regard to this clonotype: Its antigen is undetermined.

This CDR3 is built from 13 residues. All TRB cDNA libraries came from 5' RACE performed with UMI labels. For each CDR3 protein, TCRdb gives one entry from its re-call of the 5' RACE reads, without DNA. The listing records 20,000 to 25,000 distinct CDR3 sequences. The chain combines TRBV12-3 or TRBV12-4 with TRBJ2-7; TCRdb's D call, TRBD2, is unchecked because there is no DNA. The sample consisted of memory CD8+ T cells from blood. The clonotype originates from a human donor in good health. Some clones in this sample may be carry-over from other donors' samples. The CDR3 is CASSHRSPYEQYF.